A selection of T cell receptor beta chains follows, all from one sample in a study. TCRdb passed the 5' RACE reads through MiXCR, listing each CDR3 protein once. This table has 55,000 or so distinct CDR3 sequences, around 21% appearing once. Sequences were obtained from tumor-infiltrating Tregs sorted from the breast tumor. Receptors were obtained from a female donor with breast cancer. Both conserved end residues are part of each CDR3. The D gene is left open where the match is weak. Expanded clones are given a class, and other clones once, few, many or no size at all.

J	D	V	size	DNA	CDR3
TRBJ2-1	TRBD2	TRBV12-3/TRBV12-4	NA	TGTGCCAGCATTAAGAGGCCGGGACTAGCGGAGACATCCTACAATGAGCAGTTCTTC	CASIKRPGLAETSYNEQFF
TRBJ1-1	NA	TRBV20-1	NA	TGCAGTGCTAGAGCCCTAAAAGTTGGACACTCTGAAGCTTTCTTT	CSARALKVGHSEAFF
TRBJ2-5	TRBD1	TRBV10-3	many	TGTGCCGTAGGACAGGGGGCCGAGACCCAGTACTTC	CAVGQGAETQYF
TRBJ2-1	TRBD2	TRBV7-9	NA	TGTGCCAGCAGCTTAGGAAGTTATGCGGGAGAGGGTTATGAGCAGCTCTTC	CASSLGSYAGEGYEQLF
TRBJ1-5	NA	TRBV7-7	many	TGTGCCAGCAGCCTAGCTAATCAGCCCCAGCATTTT	CASSLANQPQHF
TRBJ1-1	NA	TRBV6-5	NA	TGTGCCAGCAGAAGGGTGGGGAACACTGAAGCTTTCTTT	CASRRVGNTEAFF
TRBJ1-1	TRBD1	TRBV5-1	NA	TGCGCCAGCAGCTTGGCCATAGGCAGGGGGCACGACACTGAAGCTTTCTTT	CASSLAIGRGHDTEAFF
TRBJ1-2	NA	TRBV9	NA	TGTGCCAGCAGCGTTGGCAAAGCTGGCTACACCTTC	CASSVGKAGYTF
TRBJ1-1	NA	TRBV4-3	few	TGCGCCAGCAGCCAAGTACGGGGGAGCACTGAAGCTTTCTTT	CASSQVRGSTEAFF
TRBJ2-7	NA	TRBV5-6	NA	TGTGCCAGCAGCTTGGGGTCTTTAACCTACGAGCAGTACTTC	CASSLGSLTYEQYF
TRBJ2-1	NA	TRBV10-3	many	TGTGCCGCCGGGGCGGGCAATGAGCAGTTCTTC	CAAGAGNEQFF
TRBJ1-6	TRBD1	TRBV11-2	few	TGTGCCAGCAGCCTCCAGGGGGTGAGACTCCACTTT	CASSLQGVRLHF
TRBJ1-2	TRBD1	TRBV5-1	few	TGCGCCAGCAGCTCCTCCGGGACAGGGGAAGGCTACACCTTC	CASSSSGTGEGYTF
TRBJ2-3	NA	TRBV4-2	NA	TGTGCCAGCAGCCAGGCCGCGGGGGACACAGGTACGCAGTATTTT	CASSQAAGDTGTQYF
TRBJ2-5	TRBD2	TRBV7-2	many	TGTGCCAGCAGCTTACCGCAGGGAGGGCAAGAGACCCAGTACTTC	CASSLPQGGQETQYF
TRBJ1-5	TRBD1	TRBV9	few	TGTGCCAGCAGCCCAGGGGGGACTAGCAATCAGCCCCAGCATTTT	CASSPGGTSNQPQHF
TRBJ1-1	TRBD1	TRBV5-1	many	TGCGCCAGCAGCATGGGCAGGGGGGGCACTGAAGCTTTCTTT	CASSMGRGGTEAFF
TRBJ2-7	TRBD1	TRBV5-1	NA	TGTGCCAGCAGCCCACAGGGGGACTTTCGCTACGAGCAGTACTTC	CASSPQGDFRYEQYF
TRBJ2-1	NA	TRBV12-3/TRBV12-4	NA	TGTGCCAGCAGTTTTGAAGTGGGTGAGCAGTTCTTC	CASSFEVGEQFF
TRBJ1-6	NA	TRBV10-3	many	TGTGCCATCAGTGAGCCACGCGGGGGCAATAATTCACCCCTCCACTTT	CAISEPRGGNNSPLHF
TRBJ2-3	TRBD2	TRBV20-1	many	TGCAGTGCTAGTTGGGCGGGAGAAGTCTCAGATACGCAGTATTTT	CSASWAGEVSDTQYF
TRBJ1-1	NA	TRBV7-8	many	TGTGCCAGCAGCTCTCAACACACTGAAGCTTTCTTT	CASSSQHTEAFF
TRBJ1-1	NA	TRBV7-2	NA	TGTGCCAGCAGCTCAGCCTCCACTGAAGCTTTCTTT	CASSSASTEAFF
TRBJ2-1	TRBD1	TRBV24-1	few	TGTGCCACCAGTGACACAGGGGGCGCGGTCTACAATGAGCAGTTCTTC	CATSDTGGAVYNEQFF
TRBJ1-1	NA	TRBV7-3	NA	TGTGCCAGCAGCTTAAGTCGGAACACTGAAGCTTTCTTT	CASSLSRNTEAFF
TRBJ1-3	NA	TRBV6-5	few	TGTGCCAGCAGCAATCCGGTGACAGGAGGTGGAAACACCATATATTTT	CASSNPVTGGGNTIYF
TRBJ2-1	TRBD2	TRBV18	many	TGTGCCAGCTCACCACGCGGGGGGCCCGATGAGCAGTTCTTC	CASSPRGGPDEQFF
TRBJ2-5	TRBD1	TRBV9	few	TGTGCCAGCAGCAAGACAGGGGGGGGAGAGACCCAGTACTTC	CASSKTGGGETQYF
TRBJ2-7	TRBD1	TRBV14	NA	TGTGCCAGCAGCCAGCGGGGACAGGGTACCGCCGAGCAGTACTTC	CASSQRGQGTAEQYF
TRBJ2-6	NA	TRBV7-3	many	TGTGCCAGCAGCTTGGCCCCGGGACAACGCTCTGGGGCCAACGTCCTGACTTTC	CASSLAPGQRSGANVLTF
TRBJ2-1	NA	TRBV27	NA	TGTGCCGGCAGTTTCTGGGATATGACTAGGAAGGGTGAGCAGTTCTTC	CAGSFWDMTRKGEQFF
TRBJ2-1	TRBD2	TRBV5-1	NA	TGCGCCAGCACTCAGCGGGAGCGGTCAAGCAATGAGCAGTTCTTC	CASTQRERSSNEQFF
TRBJ2-7	NA	TRBV30	NA	TGTGCCTGGAGCCCTTTTCCCTACGAGCAGTACTTC	CAWSPFPYEQYF
TRBJ1-1	TRBD1	TRBV5-1	few	TGCGCCAGCAGCGCCAGGACAGGGGGCCGAGCTAACACTGAAGCTTTCTTT	CASSARTGGRANTEAFF
TRBJ1-6	NA	TRBV9	many	TGTGCCAGCAGCGTAGACCCAGGAAGGGATTCACCCCTCCACTTT	CASSVDPGRDSPLHF
TRBJ1-5	NA	TRBV7-2	many	TGTGCCAGCAGCTTAGGGCGGACGTACGATAGCAATCAGCCCCAGCATTTT	CASSLGRTYDSNQPQHF
TRBJ2-3	NA	TRBV12-3/TRBV12-4	NA	TGTGCCAGCAGTTTTAAGCCTGGCAATCAGCCCCAGTATTTT	CASSFKPGNQPQYF
TRBJ2-7	NA	TRBV5-1	few	TGCGCCAGCAGCTCCTTGGGACAAACCTACGAGCAGTACTTC	CASSSLGQTYEQYF
TRBJ2-5	NA	TRBV5-6	few	TGTGCCAGCAGCCGAGACAGTTTCCAGTACTTC	CASSRDSFQYF
TRBJ2-7	TRBD1	TRBV24-1	NA	TGTGCCACCAGTGATCCCGGGACAGGGTCGAACGAGCAGTACTTC	CATSDPGTGSNEQYF
TRBJ2-7	TRBD1	TRBV5-1	NA	TGCGCCAGCAGCAAGCAGGGGGACTACGAGCAGTACTTC	CASSKQGDYEQYF
TRBJ1-4	NA	TRBV18	NA	TGTGCCAGCTCACTGGGGAGTTCGGCTAATGAAAAACTGTTTTTT	CASSLGSSANEKLFF
TRBJ2-7	NA	TRBV5-1	NA	TGCGCCAGCATCCAAGGCGCCTACGAGCAGTACTTC	CASIQGAYEQYF
TRBJ2-7	NA	TRBV3-1	NA	TGTGCCAGCAGCCAAGAAGGGGGGAGGGCCGCTGGCTCCTACGAGCAGTACTTC	CASSQEGGRAAGSYEQYF
TRBJ2-7	TRBD2	TRBV20-1	NA	TGCAGTGCTCGGCCCGGGACTAGCGGGACGTACGAGCAGTACTTC	CSARPGTSGTYEQYF
TRBJ1-1	TRBD1	TRBV5-1	NA	TGCGCCAGCAGAAGGAGGGTACAGGGGGCAAACACTGAAGCTTGCTTT	CASRRRVQGANTEACF